The source of this TCR beta chain is a study of T cells in Graves' hyperthyroidism and ophthalmopathy. Regarding the study as a whole: Most clonotypes that expanded in the thyroid above 0.001 also showed up in blood.

The CDR3 covers 16 residues. Amplified TCR beta CDR3 regions derived from RNA transcripts. HTBI primers were the set used in a first-round RT-PCR of the TCR CDR3. MiXCR, applied by TCRdb to the multiplex PCR reads, yields one record per CDR3 protein. The data contain around 350,000 distinct CDR3 sequences, about 18% of them seen just once; the ten biggest clones take up 3% to 4.5%. This clonotype was recorded only once. Its antigen remains unidentified. This may arise from a read error, as a much more abundant clone is one base away. Sequencing input: blood. The V gene is TRBV12-3 or TRBV12-4, the J gene TRBJ2-5, with D possibly being TRBD1 or TRBD2 (5 bases each). The sequence derives from a woman younger than 35 with Graves' hyperthyroidism. The CDR3 spells CAISPNPGPGGETQYF. In DNA, the CDR3 is TGTGCCATCAGTCCGAACCCGGGGCCCGGCGGGGAGACCCAGTACTTC.